This T cell receptor (beta chain) was observed in a study of blood T cell repertoires in COVID-19. Study background: PBMCs, B-cell-depleted T cells, or T cells were the source of the cDNA or gDNA that made up the material.

Trimming at V came to 0 bases and at J to 8 bases, leaving 16 bases not matched to a gene. Germline V lookup: CDR1 MGHRA, CDR2 YSYEKL. The CDR3 is made up of 20 amino acids. Sequencing was performed with immunoSEQ multiplex PCR; in TCRdb, only in-frame clones are kept and a portion is missing. The sample holds around 250,000 clones; 82% are singletons and the top ten take roughly 3.3%. The sample was peripheral blood. The rearrangement links TRBV4-1 to TRBJ2-1, with 13 bases matching TRBD2. This receptor was obtained from a woman in her late teens or twenties with acute or convalescent COVID-19. The CDR3 is CASSQESGLAGVLLFDEQFF. As DNA, the CDR3 is TGCGCCAGCAGCCAAGAAAGCGGACTAGCGGGAGTCCTATTATTCGATGAGCAGTTCTTC.